This T cell receptor (beta chain) was sequenced in a study of T-cell memory formation after mild COVID-19. Study-level background: Largely, the TCR clusters proved donor specific. General study findings and limits: There were some responding clones in pre-infection memory, which suggested that cross-reactive memory had joined. Balance between CD4 and CD8 was seen in clones contracting day 15 to 85, and a CD4+ lean was seen in later expanders.

Comment on this clonotype: The target antigen is unknown.

Losses at the gene ends were 0 bases for V and 9 bases for J; bases not matched to a gene: 18. Germline CDR1 is LGHNT and CDR2 is FRNRAP. The CDR3 totals 19 residues. Constant-segment primers served in 5'RACE that generated TCR alpha and TCR beta cDNA libraries bearing sample barcodes and UMIs. One entry per CDR3 protein, called by TCRdb with MiXCR from the 5' RACE reads. The data show 300,000 to 400,000 distinct CDR3 sequences, about an eighth seen once. The chain employs TRBV12-5 and TRBJ2-1; TRBD2 matches at 9 bases. The sequence came from a man in his late teens or twenties who had mild COVID-19 (a few samples of this study predate the infection). Cell type and time point are not known. Sequences were obtained from PBMCs or a T cell subset sorted from them (not recorded which). In nucleotides, the CDR3 is TGTGCTAGTGGTTTGGTACTAGGGCGGGGGGGCCTCGCGGTCGGTGAGCAGTTCTTC. Protein: CASGLVLGRGGLAVGEQFF.